What follows describes a single T cell receptor beta chain. Its antigen is currently unknown. The source of the sample is a study of identical twins. Points from the study as a whole: For cord blood, abundant beta clonotypes had fewer insertions, unlike memory repertoires, which showed none. There was an excess of low generation probability in the out-of-frame alpha sequences that twins shared.

The V gene's germline CDR1 is SQVTM and CDR2 ANQGSEA. Trimming removed 6 bases at V and 0 bases at J, with 17 bases between. The CDR3 is made up of 15 amino acids. TCRdb re-called the 5' RACE reads with MiXCR, one entry per CDR3 protein. The data contain roughly 750,000 distinct CDR3 sequences, about 20% of them singletons. This sample also appeared in a second study, on T cells expressing NK-cell markers. This second study notes: Sorted CD3+CD56+NKG2C+, CD3+CD56+NKG2C- and CD3+CD56-NKG2C+ T cells supplied TCR beta repertoires. HCMV serostatus: seven of eight sequenced donors positive, one negative.

This TCR derives from a woman younger than 35 in good health. The sequenced sample consisted of PBMCs. The chain has TRBV29-1 and TRBJ2-5; no firm D call. CDR3 DNA sequence: TGCAGCGTAGAAAAACACGGCTTGAACCAAGAGACCCAGTACTTC. Its translation: CSVEKHGLNQETQYF.